The source of this T cell receptor beta chain is a study of tissue T cells after allogeneic stem cell transplantation. TCRdb keeps only in-frame clones here, not all; method: immunoSEQ multiplex PCR. Counted here are approximately 4,000 clones, roughly 49% occurring once; the ten biggest clones make up about 24%. Of note for this clone: Mouse gene names apply. The CDR3 goes on 1 residue after the read ends, and that part is filled in from the germline J gene.

This sample's time point: mouse harvest day 14 after allogeneic transplant. The graft held 10^6 splenic CD5+ T cells and 10^7 T-cell-depleted bone marrow cells. Tissues came from B6→BALB/c major-mismatch GVHD mice at day 7 or 14. This CDR3 contains 14 residues. V was pared by 0 bases and J by 2 bases, with 8 bases between. The germline V gene encodes CDR1 GFQATS and CDR2 STVNSAI. The chain is built from TRBV20 and TRBJ2-1; D possibly matches TRBD1 or TRBD2 (6 bases each). This TCR derives from a female BALB/c mouse given C57BL/6 T cells with graft-versus-host disease after an allogeneic hematopoietic cell transplant. Specimen: gut tissue. The CDR3 sequence is CGARERGDYAEQFF. Partial CDR3 DNA: TGTGGTGCTAGGGAAAGGGGGGACTATGCTGAGCAGTTC.